This T cell receptor (beta chain) appears in the sequencing data of a study of OX40 agonist ivuxolimab in advanced cancers. Study summary: Ivuxolimab was administered intravenously to patients at 0.01 to 10 mg/kg every 2 weeks.

Overall study results and limits: The work left the antigen specificity of expanded peripheral T cells undetermined. CD8+ T cells showed, on average, more clonal expansion than CD4+ cells.

From germline, CDR1 is MNHNS and CDR2 SASEGT. CDR3 length: 15 amino acids. V was clipped by 2 bases and J by 6 bases, with 14 bases between them. In regard to this clone: Its antigen remains unidentified.

The assay was immunoSEQ multiplex PCR, and TCRdb's table has in-frame clones only and misses some. The sample contains tens of thousands of clones, roughly 86% of which appear only once. Systemic immunosuppression or autoimmune disease history was grounds to exclude patients. This TCR derives from an adult with an advanced solid tumor such as melanoma, head and neck, liver or kidney cancer. Sequences were derived from CD4+ or CD8+ T cells sorted from blood, sampled in a trial of the OX40 agonist ivuxolimab. The chain combines TRBV6-1 with TRBJ1-5; D is ambiguous. The CDR3 sequence is CASSELAAMGQPQHF. The CDR3 coding sequence is TGTGCCAGCAGTGAATTGGCAGCTATGGGTCAGCCCCAGCATTTT.